This T cell receptor beta chain is drawn from a study of blood T cell repertoires in COVID-19. About the research overall: Italy, Spain and the United States were the sources of the convalescent and acute COVID-19 samples.

Trimming removed 10 bases from V and 3 bases from J, with 15 bases in between. Germline V gives CDR1 SNHLY, CDR2 FYNNEI. The CDR3 totals 13 residues. Sequenced by immunoSEQ multiplex PCR; TCRdb stores in-frame clones only, minus some. The sample lists 55,000 to 75,000 clones; around 86% were seen once. This receptor was identified in a human donor with active COVID-19. The donor label of this sample is uncertain. The J gene is TRBJ1-2, the V gene TRBV2; TRBD1 might be the D (5 bases). What was sequenced was peripheral blood. The DNA of the CDR3 is TGTGCCACCTCCTTCGGGGGGGACTATGGCTACACCTTC. Its translation: CATSFGGDYGYTF. Together with reference TRBV2 and TRBJ1-2, the CDR3 gives the full variable domain: EPEVTQTPSHQVTQMGQEVILRCVPISNHLYFYWYRQILGQKVEFLVSFYNNEISEKSEIFDDQFSVERPDGSNFTLKIRSTKLEDSAMYFCATSFGGDYGYTFGSGTRLTVV.